This TCR beta chain was documented in a study of cytomegalovirus exposure and HLA in healthy donors. Per the germline V gene, CDR1 is SGHTA and CDR2 is FQGNSA. The length of the CDR3 is 14 residues. V was clipped by 8 bases and J by 7 bases; unmatched bases: 13. PCR amplification relied on 60 Vbeta primers (plus 13 Jbeta primers). Only in-frame clones appear in the TCRdb table, and some are missing; sequencing was by immunoSEQ multiplex PCR. The sample yields some 100,000 clones, roughly 76% seen once. The sequenced material came from PBMCs. The TCR sequence derives from a woman aged 40 to 50 in good health and CMV-seropositive. This sequence joins TRBV7-2 and TRBJ1-2; TRBD1 matches 7 bases. The CDR3 DNA is TGTGCCAGCTTCAGGGGGTCAGGGGCAAGTGGCTACACCTTC. It is translated as CASFRGSGASGYTF. Combining the CDR3 with reference TRBV7-2 and TRBJ1-2 gives the whole variable domain GAGVSQSPSNKVTEKGKDVELRCDPISGHTALYWYRQSLGQGLEFLIYFQGNSAPDKSGLPSDRFSAERTGGSVSTLTIQRTQQEDSAVYLCASFRGSGASGYTFGSGTRLTVV.